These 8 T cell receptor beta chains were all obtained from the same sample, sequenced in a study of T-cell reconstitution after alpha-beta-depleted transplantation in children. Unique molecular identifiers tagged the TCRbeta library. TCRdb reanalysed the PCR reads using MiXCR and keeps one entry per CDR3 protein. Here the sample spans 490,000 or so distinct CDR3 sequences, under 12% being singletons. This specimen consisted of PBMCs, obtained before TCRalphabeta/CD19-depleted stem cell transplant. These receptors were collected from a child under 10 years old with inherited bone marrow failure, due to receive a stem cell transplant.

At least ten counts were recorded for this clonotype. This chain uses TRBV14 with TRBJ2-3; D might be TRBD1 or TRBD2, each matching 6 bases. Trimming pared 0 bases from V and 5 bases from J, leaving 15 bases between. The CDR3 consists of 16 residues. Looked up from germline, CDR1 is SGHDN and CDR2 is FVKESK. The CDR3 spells CASSQETYGGQDTQYF. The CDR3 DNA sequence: TGTGCCAGCAGCCAAGAAACCTACGGGGGCCAAGATACGCAGTATTTT.

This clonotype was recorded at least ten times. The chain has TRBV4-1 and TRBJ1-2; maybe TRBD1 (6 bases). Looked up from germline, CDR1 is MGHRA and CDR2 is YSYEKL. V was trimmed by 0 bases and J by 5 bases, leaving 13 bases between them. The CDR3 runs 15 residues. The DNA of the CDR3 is TGCGCCAGCAGCCAAGATGGGGGGGGCAGGTATGGCTACACCTTC. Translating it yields CASSQDGGGRYGYTF.

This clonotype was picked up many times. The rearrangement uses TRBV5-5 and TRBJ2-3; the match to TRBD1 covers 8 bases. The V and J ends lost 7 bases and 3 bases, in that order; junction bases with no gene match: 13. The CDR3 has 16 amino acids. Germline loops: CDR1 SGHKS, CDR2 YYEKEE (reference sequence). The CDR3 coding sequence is TGTGCCAGCGCACCCTGGACAGGGAGCCCTACAGATACGCAGTATTTT. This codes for CASAPWTGSPTDTQYF.

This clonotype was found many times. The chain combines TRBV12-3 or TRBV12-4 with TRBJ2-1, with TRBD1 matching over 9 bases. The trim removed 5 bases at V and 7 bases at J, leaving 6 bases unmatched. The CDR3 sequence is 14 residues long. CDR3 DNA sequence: TGTGCCAGCAGTGCCTGGACAGGGGCGAATGAGCAGTTCTTC. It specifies CASSAWTGANEQFF.

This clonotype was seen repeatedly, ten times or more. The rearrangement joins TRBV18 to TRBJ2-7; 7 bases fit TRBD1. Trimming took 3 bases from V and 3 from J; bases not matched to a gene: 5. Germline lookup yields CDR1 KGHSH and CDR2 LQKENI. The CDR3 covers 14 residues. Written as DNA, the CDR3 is TGTGCCAGCTCACCTACAGGGGCGAACTACGAGCAGTACTTC. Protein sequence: CASSPTGANYEQYF.

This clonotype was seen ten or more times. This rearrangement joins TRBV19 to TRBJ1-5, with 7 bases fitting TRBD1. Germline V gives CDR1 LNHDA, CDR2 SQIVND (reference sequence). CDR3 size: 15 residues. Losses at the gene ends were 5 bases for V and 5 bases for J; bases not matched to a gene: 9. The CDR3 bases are TGTGCCAGTAGTCTTCACAGGGGTTGGGATCAGCCCCAGCATTTT. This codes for CASSLHRGWDQPQHF.

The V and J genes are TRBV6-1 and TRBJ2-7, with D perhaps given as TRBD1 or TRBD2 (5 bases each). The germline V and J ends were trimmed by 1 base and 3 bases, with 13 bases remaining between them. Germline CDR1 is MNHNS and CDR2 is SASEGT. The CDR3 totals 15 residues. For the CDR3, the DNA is TGTGCCAGCAGTGAAGACAGGAGGTGGGTCTACGAGCAGTACTTC. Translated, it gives CASSEDRRWVYEQYF.

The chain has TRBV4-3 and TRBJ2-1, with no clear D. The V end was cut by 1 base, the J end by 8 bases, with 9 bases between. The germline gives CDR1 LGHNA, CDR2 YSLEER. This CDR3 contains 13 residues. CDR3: CASSQVLGDEQFF. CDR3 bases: TGCGCCAGCAGCCAAGTGCTGGGCGATGAGCAGTTCTTC.